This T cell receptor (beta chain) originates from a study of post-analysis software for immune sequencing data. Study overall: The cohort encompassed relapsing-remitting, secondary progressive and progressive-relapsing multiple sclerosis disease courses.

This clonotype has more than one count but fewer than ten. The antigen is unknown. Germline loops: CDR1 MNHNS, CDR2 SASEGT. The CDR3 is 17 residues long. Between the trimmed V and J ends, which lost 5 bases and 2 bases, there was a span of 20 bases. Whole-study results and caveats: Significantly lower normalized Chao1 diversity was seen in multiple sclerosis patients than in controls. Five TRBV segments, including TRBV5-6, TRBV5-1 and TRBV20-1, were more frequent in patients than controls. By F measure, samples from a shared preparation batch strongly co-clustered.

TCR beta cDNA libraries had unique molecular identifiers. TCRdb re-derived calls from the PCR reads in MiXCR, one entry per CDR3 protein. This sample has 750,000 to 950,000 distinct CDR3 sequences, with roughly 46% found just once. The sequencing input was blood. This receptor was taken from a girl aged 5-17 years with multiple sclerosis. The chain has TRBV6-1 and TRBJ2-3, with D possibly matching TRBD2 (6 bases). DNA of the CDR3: TGTGCCAGCAGTCCCGCTCTCCTAGCGCCCTACACAGATACGCAGTATTTT. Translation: CASSPALLAPYTDTQYF.